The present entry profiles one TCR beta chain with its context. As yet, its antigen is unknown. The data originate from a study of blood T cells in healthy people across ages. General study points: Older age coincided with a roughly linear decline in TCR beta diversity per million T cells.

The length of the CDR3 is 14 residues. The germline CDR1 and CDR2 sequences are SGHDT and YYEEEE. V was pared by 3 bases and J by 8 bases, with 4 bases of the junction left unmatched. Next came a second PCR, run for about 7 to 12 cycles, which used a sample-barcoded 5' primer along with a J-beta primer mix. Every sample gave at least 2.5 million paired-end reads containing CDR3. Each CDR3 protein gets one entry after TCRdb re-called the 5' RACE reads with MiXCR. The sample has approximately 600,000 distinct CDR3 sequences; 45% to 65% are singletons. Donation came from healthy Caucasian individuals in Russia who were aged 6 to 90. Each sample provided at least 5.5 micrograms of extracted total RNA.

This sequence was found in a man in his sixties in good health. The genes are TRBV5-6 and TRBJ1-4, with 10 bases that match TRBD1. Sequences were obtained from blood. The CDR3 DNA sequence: TGTGCCAGCAGCTCGACAGGGGGCGAGGAAAAACTGTTTTTT. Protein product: CASSSTGGEEKLFF.